Presented here are 11 T cell receptor beta chains from one specimen sequenced in a study of T-cell memory formation after mild COVID-19. TCRdb re-called the 5' RACE reads with MiXCR, one entry per CDR3 protein. The sample has roughly 250,000 distinct CDR3 sequences, 15% to 20% seen once; the top ten hold approximately 3.5%. Sequenced: PBMCs or a T cell subset sorted from them (not recorded which). The receptors were sampled from a man younger than 35 who had mild COVID-19 (a few samples of this study predate the infection). Cell type and time point are not known.

There are a few counts of this clonotype. The gene calls are TRBV20-1 and TRBJ2-7; possibly TRBD2 for D (6 bases). From germline, CDR1 is DFQATT and CDR2 SNEGSKA (reference sequence). The CDR3 extends over 12 amino acids. The CDR3 coding sequence is TGCAGGCCCAGCGGGCGAACCTACGAGCAGTACGTC. Amino acids: CRPSGRTYEQYV.

This clonotype was seen at least ten times. The rearrangement links TRBV5-1 to TRBJ1-6; D is perhaps TRBD1 (5 bases). Trimming cost V 1 base and J 9 bases, with 17 bases left between them. The CDR3 is 16 residues long. Germline CDR1 and CDR2: SGHRS and YFSETQ. Here the CDR3 reads CASSLNYAGPSSPLHF. CDR3 bases: TGCGCCAGCAGCTTGAATTACGCAGGGCCGAGTTCACCCCTCCACTTT.

The V call is TRBV11-2, the J call TRBJ2-1; 10 positions match TRBD1. Germline V gene sequence: CDR1 SGHAT, CDR2 FQNNGV. The CDR3 loop spans 17 amino acids. V was clipped by 4 bases and J by 0 bases; unmatched bases: 6. The CDR3 reads CASSSRGQGGSYNEQFF. The CDR3, as DNA: TGTGCCAGCAGCTCCCGCGGACAGGGGGGCTCCTACAATGAGCAGTTCTTC.

The sample holds a few counts of this clonotype. This rearrangement joins TRBV29-1 to TRBJ1-1, with D possibly matching TRBD1 (6 bases). CDR1 and CDR2 from the germline V gene are SQVTM and ANQGSEA. V dropped 6 bases and J dropped 1 base, with 18 bases sitting between them. The CDR3 extends over 15 amino acids. The CDR3 DNA reads TGCAGCGTAAGACAGGTTTTAGGACCGAACACTGAAGCTTTCTTT. Translated, it gives CSVRQVLGPNTEAFF.

The sample holds many counts of this clonotype. V and J are TRBV7-2 and TRBJ2-5; no clear D gene. The germline V gene has CDR1 SGHTA and CDR2 FQGNSA. V dropped 5 bases and J dropped 5 bases, with 12 bases sitting between them. The CDR3 contains 13 residues. The CDR3 loop is CASSKIPSETQYF. The DNA of the CDR3 is TGTGCCAGCAGCAAAATACCGTCGGAGACCCAGTACTTC.

This clonotype has more than one count but fewer than ten. The rearrangement links TRBV20-1 to TRBJ2-5; tentatively, D is TRBD1 (6 bases). The germline V gene has CDR1 DFQATT and CDR2 SNEGSKA (reference sequence). The CDR3 spans 13 residues. The V end was cut by 3 bases, the J end by 3 bases, with 11 bases between. CDR3 DNA: TGCAGTGCTAGGTCCAGGGGAGAAGAGACCCAGTACTTC. It is translated as CSARSRGEETQYF.

The table lists this clonotype with a few counts. V gene TRBV20-1 combines with J gene TRBJ2-1, with 11 bases matching TRBD2. CDR1 is DFQATT and CDR2 is SNEGSKA in the germline V gene (reference sequence). The ends lost 2 bases at V and 4 bases at J; junction bases unmatched: 4. The CDR3 runs 15 residues. The CDR3 loop reads CSARRTSGLYNEQFF. CDR3 DNA: TGCAGTGCTAGACGGACTAGCGGGTTATACAATGAGCAGTTCTTC.

The chain carries TRBV6-5 and TRBJ1-4; D is ambiguous. This CDR3 has 14 amino acids. CDR1 and CDR2 (germline): MNHEY, SVGAGI. V was cut by 2 bases and J by 8 bases, with 12 bases left in between. The CDR3 DNA sequence: TGTGCCAGCAGTTACGAGGGTTATCCGGAAAAACTGTTTTTT. This gives the protein CASSYEGYPEKLFF.

To note about this clonotype: An end of the junction differs from the germline gene, which may be a read error. The chain carries TRBV7-7 and TRBJ2-5; 12 bases are a match to TRBD2. Germline CDR1 reads SSHAT; CDR2 reads FNYEAQ (reference sequence). CDR3 length: 15 amino acids. CDR3 in DNA: TGTGCTAGCAGCGCGGGACTAGCGGGCGCAGAGACCCAGTACTTC. It specifies CASSAGLAGAETQYF.

This sequence joins TRBV4-1 and TRBJ2-4; D not certain. CDR1 is MGHRA and CDR2 is YSYEKL in the germline V gene. V was pared by 1 base and J by 0 bases, with 13 bases between. The CDR3 runs to 17 residues. CDR3 sequence reads: CASSQVGRPLAKNIQYF. The CDR3 nucleotides are TGCGCCAGCAGCCAAGTGGGTCGGCCACTAGCCAAAAACATTCAGTACTTC.

The table lists this clonotype with a few counts. The V gene is TRBV18, the J gene TRBJ1-6; 7 nucleotides align to TRBD1. Germline V lookup: CDR1 KGHSH, CDR2 LQKENI. V shed 3 bases, J shed 8 bases, and the junction held 7 bases outside the gene matches. CDR3 length equals 15 residues. This CDR3 is CASSPYTGADSPLHF. The CDR3 coding sequence is TGTGCCAGCTCACCCTACACAGGGGCGGATTCACCCCTCCACTTT.